This T cell receptor (beta chain) was documented in a study of blood T cell repertoires in COVID-19. Across the whole study: Acute-phase and convalescent COVID-19 samples originated in the United States, Italy and Spain.

The table came from immunoSEQ multiplex PCR; TCRdb's copy has only in-frame clones and leaves some out. The sample holds roughly 290,000 clones, roughly 90% seen once. About this clone: In the same sample, other DNA sequences code for this CDR3.

Grouping used clinical history reported by participants in a survey and questionnaire. V was cut by 0 bases and J by 5 bases, with 6 bases left in between. The germline V gene has CDR1 SGHRS and CDR2 YFSETQ. The CDR3 loop spans 14 amino acids. Sequencing was performed on PBMCs or T cells enriched from blood (not recorded which). The genes are TRBV5-1 and TRBJ1-6, with D possibly matching TRBD1 (5 bases). This receptor was obtained from a woman aged 40-49 years who had recovered from COVID-19. CDR3 in amino acids: CASSLGRDNSPLHF. CDR3 sequence (DNA): TGCGCCAGCAGCTTGGGCAGGGATAATTCACCCCTCCACTTT.